The sequence of this TCR beta chain was determined in a study of T cells in pancreatic ductal adenocarcinoma (dated by TCRdb to about 2017). For the wider study: Surgically resected pancreatic ductal adenocarcinoma specimens were analyzed for the quantity, spatial distribution, and characteristics of both suppressive cells and tumor-infiltrating CD8+ T cells, an effort aimed at clarifying the adaptive T-cell response occurring naturally.

V was cut back by 4 bases and J by 0 bases, leaving a gap of 19 bases between them. CDR1 and CDR2 were assigned from the germline V gene (reference sequence) as SGHNT and YYREEE. The CDR3 measures 17 amino acids from cysteine to phenylalanine. Only the CDR3 DNA is retained, 51 bases long and in frame from the first base. The immunoSEQ hsTCRB kit was used to amplify TCR beta CDR3 regions from genomic DNA. High-throughput TRB CDR3 sequencing was performed on an Illumina HiSeq system. The paper's processing steps were these. The immunoSEQ software was used to analyze sequencing reads, and nonproductive sequences containing premature stops or frame-shifts were excluded. To calculate repertoire clonality, Shannon entropy was normalized by log2 of the number of unique productive sequences, and that value was subtracted from one. In its TCRdb copy, this immuneACCESS table keeps in-frame sequences only and misses some clones. Where compared with another copy, unresolved V genes explain less than half of these, and the others have no known cause. That table is the source of V, J and clone size, and D and trimming were worked out from the DNA. The sample records approximately 16,000 clones, under 95% of which are singletons. The ten most abundant clones make up approximately 15% of the sample.

The selected pancreatic ductal adenocarcinoma patients had received surgery without neoadjuvant therapy. After peripheral blood was drawn into heparin tubes, PBMCs were separated on a histopaque density gradient and then cryopreserved in roughly 10% DMSO. Genomic DNA was extracted from six or seven PBMC and under 10 flash-frozen tumor specimens using the DNeasy Blood and Tissue Kit with Proteinase K and RNase treatment. The paper's findings and limits, for the study overall: There was no significant difference in T-cell clonality between tumor and blood, where mean clonality was about 0.11 for tumors and 0.072 for blood. Because most pancreatic cancer patients present with inoperable disease, the resected cohort was biased toward the minority with early-stage disease. Blood samples had more total productive templates and 6 to 8-fold more unique clonotypes than tumor samples. Because tumors are enriched in CD45RO+ effector T cells rather than naive T cells, which biases toward lower diversity, comparisons of clonality between tumor and blood may be biased.

With regard to this clone: Its antigen is not yet known. Per-base quality was not reported, and no clone a single base away is much larger than it.

The chain is encoded by TRBV5-4 joined to TRBJ1-2; a weak D assignment points to TRBD1 (6 bases agree). This TCR was recovered from a human donor with pancreatic ductal adenocarcinoma. Sequencing used PBMCs. The DNA reads TGTGCCAGCAGCCTACTAACCGGGACACGTACTAACTATGGCTACACCTTC. This is translated as CASSLLTGTRTNYGYTF.